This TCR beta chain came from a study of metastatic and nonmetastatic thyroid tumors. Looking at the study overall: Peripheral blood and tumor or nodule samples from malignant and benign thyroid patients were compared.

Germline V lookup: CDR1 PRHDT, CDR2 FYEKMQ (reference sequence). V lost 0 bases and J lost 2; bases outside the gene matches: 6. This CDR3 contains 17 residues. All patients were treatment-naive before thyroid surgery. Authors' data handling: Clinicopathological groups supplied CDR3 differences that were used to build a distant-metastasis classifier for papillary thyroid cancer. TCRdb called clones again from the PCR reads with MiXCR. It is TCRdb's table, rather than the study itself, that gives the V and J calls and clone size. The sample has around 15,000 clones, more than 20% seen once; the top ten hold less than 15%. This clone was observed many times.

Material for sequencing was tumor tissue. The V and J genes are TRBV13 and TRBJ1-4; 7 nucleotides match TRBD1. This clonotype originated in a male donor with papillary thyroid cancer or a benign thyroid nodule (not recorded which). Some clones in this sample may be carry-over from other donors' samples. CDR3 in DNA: TGTGCCAGCAGCTTAGGCCTTTCGGACAGGACTAATGAAAAACTGTTTTTT. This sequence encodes CASSLGLSDRTNEKLFF.